These 5 T cell receptor beta chains were sequenced from one sample in a study of blood T cell repertoires in COVID-19. Method: immunoSEQ multiplex PCR; TCRdb's copy keeps in-frame clones and lacks some. The table lists some 170,000 clones, roughly 87% of them singletons. Material for sequencing was peripheral blood. The receptors shown here come from a woman between 50 and 59 years old with acute or convalescent COVID-19.

Here the CDR3 reads CASSYRESSYEQYF. The CDR3 coding sequence is TGTGCCAGCAGTTACCGTGAGAGCTCCTACGAGCAGTACTTC. The chain links TRBV6-5 to TRBJ2-7; D ambiguous. V lost 2 bases, J lost 0 bases, and 8 bases lay in between. Germline CDR1 and CDR2: MNHEY and SVGAGI. There are 14 residues in the CDR3.

V is TRBV7-2 and J is TRBJ2-5, with D possibly TRBD2 on 5 matching bases. The V and J ends lost 5 bases and 2 bases respectively, with 12 bases between them. CDR1 and CDR2 from the germline V gene are SGHTA and FQGNSA. This CDR3 contains 14 residues. CDR3 coding DNA: TGTGCCAGCAGCACCCGGCCGGGGCAAGAGACCCAGTACTTC. As protein: CASSTRPGQETQYF.

This clone appeared a single time. V and J are TRBV5-1 and TRBJ2-1; 11 bases map to TRBD2. Germline CDR1 and CDR2: SGHRS and YFSETQ. V was clipped by 0 bases and J by 5 bases; unmatched bases: 4. The CDR3 spans 16 residues. CDR3 sequence: CASSLAETSGNNEQFF. In DNA, the CDR3 is TGCGCCAGCAGCTTGGCCGAGACTAGCGGGAACAATGAGCAGTTCTTC.

V and J are TRBV5-6 and TRBJ2-5; no clear D. CDR1 is SGHDT and CDR2 is YYEEEE in the germline V gene. The CDR3 runs 13 residues. V was trimmed by 4 bases and J by 2 bases, leaving 9 bases between them. This CDR3 is CASSPSPQETQYF. CDR3 coding DNA: TGTGCCAGCAGCCCCTCCCCTCAAGAGACCCAGTACTTC.

The V gene is TRBV19, the J gene TRBJ1-3; 8 nucleotides agree with TRBD1. V lost 4 bases and J lost 0; bases outside the gene matches: 8. The CDR3 extends over 17 amino acids. Germline CDR1 and CDR2: LNHDA and SQIVND (reference sequence). CDR3 in amino acids: CASSTGQGSISGNTIYF. The CDR3 region has the DNA TGTGCCAGTAGTACCGGACAGGGTTCAATCTCTGGAAACACCATATATTTT.